This TCR beta chain was obtained from a study of cytomegalovirus exposure and HLA in healthy donors. Study results and caveats: Later analysis identified over 15,000 TCR beta sequences associated with HLA alleles, using a false discovery rate threshold of 0.05.

Of note for this clone: What it binds is not known.

Healthy bone marrow donors made up the cohort. Donors were nominally healthy when sampled, though unrecorded immune exposures were likely. Primers included in the PCR were 60 Vbeta and 13 Jbeta primers. The table came from immunoSEQ multiplex PCR; TCRdb's copy has only in-frame clones and leaves some out. Altogether 120,000 or so clones are present, about 80% being singletons, with the ten largest covering about 3.9%. This TCR was sampled from a woman aged 35 to 49 in good health and CMV-seropositive. The material sequenced was PBMCs.

Here the CDR3 reads CASSGGPGALLVEQYF. The CDR3 nucleotides read TGTGCCAGCAGCGGCGGGCCAGGGGCCCTCCTAGTGGAGCAGTACTTC. The chain uses TRBV9 and TRBJ2-7; D might be TRBD1 (6 bases). The CDR3 loop spans 16 amino acids. V was cut by 3 bases and J by 7 bases, with 23 bases left in between. Germline V gene lookup returns CDR1 SGDLS and CDR2 YYNGEE.